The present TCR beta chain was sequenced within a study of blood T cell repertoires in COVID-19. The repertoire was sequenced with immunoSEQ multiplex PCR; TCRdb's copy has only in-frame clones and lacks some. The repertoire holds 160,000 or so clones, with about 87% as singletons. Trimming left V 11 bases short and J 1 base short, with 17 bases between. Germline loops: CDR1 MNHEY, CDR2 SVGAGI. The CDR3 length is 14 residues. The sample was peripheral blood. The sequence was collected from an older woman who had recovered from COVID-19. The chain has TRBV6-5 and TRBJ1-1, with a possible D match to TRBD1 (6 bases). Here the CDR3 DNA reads TGTGCCGCTTCCCCCGGGACAAAGAACACTGAAGCTTTCTTT. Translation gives CAASPGTKNTEAFF.